This T cell receptor (beta chain) was recorded in a study of tumor-infiltrating lymphocytes in primary liver carcinoma. The study co-extracted DNA and RNA from 20-30 mg of unsorted bulk tissue. Every patient in the cohort had a primary liver carcinoma. That carcinoma was treated by surgical resection. No treatment had been given to the patients, who were chronically infected with HBV. By frequency in the sample, this clonotype is medium-sized. Its target is not known. Starting material of 400 to 600 ng total RNA yielded TCR beta cDNA via a constant-region primer. Three rounds of nested multiplex PCR with slightly modified ARM-PCR produced TCR beta libraries. Amplification in the first two PCR rounds was performed using TRBV1-TRBV30 forward primers and a C-beta reverse primer for approximately 10 cycles each. TCRdb re-analysed the multiplex PCR reads in MiXCR, keeping a single row per CDR3 protein. The sample holds almost 45,000 distinct CDR3 sequences, around 80% seen once.

Study findings and constraints: The study found tumor-adjacent and tumor-blood pairs overlapped less than tumor region pairs. Blood trailed tumors significantly in top-250-clone fraction (p = 0.039).

J lost 2 bases, V lost 4 bases, and 8 bases had no gene match. Germline CDR1 and CDR2: SGHRS and YFSETQ. CDR3 length equals 15 residues. This chain connects TRBV5-1 to TRBJ2-5; 7 positions match TRBD1. The TCR comes from a woman in her thirties with primary liver carcinoma and hepatitis B virus infection. The sequenced material came from tumor-adjacent normal liver tissue. The DNA of the CDR3 is TGCGCCAGCAGCCACGACAGGGTTGGGCAAGAGACCCAGTACTTC. Its translation is CASSHDRVGQETQYF.